One sample yielded the 30 T cell receptor beta chains listed below, sequenced in a study of identical twins. TCRdb recomputed calls from the 5' RACE reads with MiXCR, one row per CDR3 protein. This table holds 1,800,000 or so distinct CDR3 sequences, roughly 35% found once. The sequenced sample consisted of cord blood. The receptors shown here come from a newborn girl in good health.

This clonotype was counted only a few times. V usage is TRBV5-1 and J usage is TRBJ2-5; possibly TRBD2 for D (5 bases). Germline V gene sequence: CDR1 SGHRS, CDR2 YFSETQ. Trimming shortened V by 0 bases and J by 3 bases, and 9 bases separated the two germline ends. The CDR3 length is 14 residues. The CDR3 nucleotides are TGCGCCAGCAGCTTGGGTGGAGGCAAAGAGACCCAGTACTTC. This codes for CASSLGGGKETQYF. Supplemented by reference TRBV5-1 and TRBJ2-5, the full variable domain reads KAGVTQTPRYLIKTRGQQVTLSCSPISGHRSVSWYQQTPGQGLQFLFEYFSETQRNKGNFPGRFSGRQFSNSRSEMNVSTLELGDSALYLCASSLGGGKETQYFGPGTRLLVL.

V and J are TRBV21-1 and TRBJ2-3; TRBD1 was called by the table and not checked on the DNA. TRBV21-1 is recorded as a pseudogene. The CDR3 runs 15 residues. The CDR3 loop reads CASRNRGVGTDTQYF. CDR3 bases: TGTGCCAGCCGAAACAGGGGGGTAGGCACAGATACGCAGTATTTT.

This chain connects TRBV20-1 to TRBJ2-1; tentatively, D is TRBD1 (6 bases). This CDR3 is built from 14 residues. Germline V gene data show CDR1 as DFQATT and CDR2 as SNEGSKA (reference sequence). Deletions cut 0 bases from V and 4 bases from J, with 10 bases between. The CDR3 reads CSARDPRGYNEQFF. The DNA of the CDR3 is TGCAGTGCTAGAGATCCGAGGGGGTACAATGAGCAGTTCTTC.

This clonotype was seen only once. The chain has TRBV29-1 and TRBJ1-1, with a possible D match to TRBD1 (6 bases). Per germline, CDR1 SQVTM and CDR2 ANQGSEA. The CDR3 runs 13 residues. The CDR3 sequence: CNAAIRGDTEAFF. In nucleotides, the CDR3 is TGCAACGCCGCAATCAGGGGCGACACTGAAGCTTTCTTT.

A few counts support this clonotype. The V gene is TRBV12-3 or TRBV12-4, the J gene TRBJ2-7; either TRBD1 or TRBD2 may supply D (5 bases each). V gave up 2 bases and J gave up 0 bases, with 14 bases separating them. The CDR3 runs to 16 residues. CDR3 sequence (DNA): TGTGCCAGCAGTTTAAGTCTAGGGGACCCCTCCTACGAGCAGTACTTC. This codes for CASSLSLGDPSYEQYF.

In its sample, this clonotype was seen a few times. The chain is built from TRBV10-1 and TRBJ2-4; perhaps TRBD2 as D (6 bases). The CDR3 runs to 14 residues. Trimming left V 2 bases short and J 1 base short, with 6 bases between. CDR1 and CDR2 from the germline V gene are WNHNN and SYGVQD (reference sequence). For the CDR3, the DNA is TGCGCCAGCAGTGAGACTAGCGCCAAAAACATTCAGTACTTC. It specifies CASSETSAKNIQYF.

The genes are TRBV18 and TRBJ2-3; 7 bases map to TRBD2. V was clipped by 3 bases and J by 3 bases; unmatched bases: 6. The germline CDR1 and CDR2 sequences are KGHSH and LQKENI. The length of the CDR3 is 15 residues. The CDR3 protein is CASSPGGLVTDTQYF. In DNA form, the CDR3 reads TGTGCCAGCTCACCCGGCGGACTAGTGACAGATACGCAGTATTTT.

V and J are TRBV25-1 and TRBJ2-1; TRBD2 matches at 9 bases. Unmatched junction bases numbered 6, after V lost 4 bases and J lost 2 bases. CDR1 MGHDK and CDR2 SYGVNS come from the germline V gene. The CDR3 is 16 residues long. CDR3 region: CASSARLAAAYNEQFF. The DNA of the CDR3 is TGTGCCAGCAGTGCACGACTAGCGGCCGCCTACAATGAGCAGTTCTTC.

There are a few counts of this clonotype. A much larger clone sits a single nucleotide away, making a read error possible. This chain links TRBV18 with TRBJ1-1; D not resolved. The germline V gene encodes CDR1 KGHSH and CDR2 LQKENI. CDR3 length: 12 residues. The V gene lost 2 bases and the J gene lost 4 bases, with 5 bases spanning the gap. CDR3 sequence (DNA): TGTGCCAGCTCACCAGGGAGCACTGAAGCTTTCTTT. Its protein product is CASSPGSTEAFF.

CDR3 in amino acids: CASSSPGGGSGTYGYTF. The CDR3 nucleotides are TGTGCCAGCAGCTCTCCCGGAGGGGGGAGCGGCACCTATGGCTACACCTTC. The V call is TRBV7-2, the J call TRBJ1-2; weak D call: TRBD1 (6 bases). With 4 bases removed from V and 4 bases from J, the gap between germline ends came to 22 bases. The CDR3 length is 17 residues. Germline V gives CDR1 SGHTA, CDR2 FQGNSA.

The chain combines TRBV5-1 with TRBJ2-1, with D possibly matching TRBD2 (6 bases). The germline V gene has CDR1 SGHRS and CDR2 YFSETQ. The CDR3 length is 17 residues. Trimming stripped 2 bases from V and 1 base from J, with 16 bases between. The CDR3 loop is CASSFKVGGSSYNEQFF. Written as DNA, the CDR3 is TGCGCCAGCAGCTTCAAAGTTGGAGGGAGTTCCTACAATGAGCAGTTCTTC.

This rearrangement joins TRBV6-1 to TRBJ1-6, with D hard to call. In germline, CDR1 is MNHNS, CDR2 SASEGT. The V gene lost 10 bases and the J gene lost 5 bases, with 21 bases spanning the gap. CDR3 length: 16 amino acids. CDR3 bases: TGTGCCATCGATAACGGAATCGCGACTCATAATTCACCCCTCCACTTT. Translated: CAIDNGIATHNSPLHF.

In its sample, this clonotype was seen many times. J is TRBJ2-1 and V is TRBV29-1; no clear D gene. V was cut by 7 bases and J by 3 bases, with 7 bases left in between. CDR3 length equals 11 residues. The germline V gene has CDR1 SQVTM and CDR2 ANQGSEA. The CDR3 reads CSALGYNEQFF. The CDR3 nucleotides read TGCAGCGCCCTGGGCTACAATGAGCAGTTCTTC.

This clonotype was counted only a few times. This rearrangement joins TRBV11-2 to TRBJ1-1; tentative D call: TRBD1 (5 bases). The length of the CDR3 is 13 residues. The germline V gene has CDR1 SGHAT and CDR2 FQNNGV. With 7 bases removed from V and 2 bases from J, the gap between germline ends came to 11 bases. In DNA, the CDR3 is TGTGCCAGCACGCGGCAGGGTAACACTGAAGCTTTCTTT. Translation: CASTRQGNTEAFF.

This clonotype was picked up a small number of times. J is TRBJ1-2 and V is TRBV29-1; TRBD1 matches at 7 bases. CDR3 length: 13 amino acids. J gave up 8 bases and V 4 bases, and 10 bases lay outside the gene matches. CDR1 SQVTM and CDR2 ANQGSEA come from the germline V gene. The CDR3 region has the DNA TGCAGCGTTGCCGGGACAGCCTCCGAGGGCTACACCTTC. Encoded protein: CSVAGTASEGYTF.

Note on this clonotype: A junction end diverges from the germline sequence, so it may reflect a read error. The genes are TRBV6-1 and TRBJ1-6; D call uncertain. CDR1 is MNHNS and CDR2 is SASEGT in the germline V gene. The CDR3 runs 15 residues. This chain's CDR3 is CASSVRPLGNSPPHF. The CDR3 DNA reads TGTGCCAGCAGTGTGAGGCCCCTGGGTAATTCACCCCCCCACTTT.

The rearrangement links TRBV4-2 to TRBJ2-3; D unresolved. Between the trimmed V and J ends, which lost 4 bases and 7 bases, there was a span of 12 bases. Germline assignment: CDR1 LGHNA and CDR2 YNFKEQ. The CDR3 loop spans 13 amino acids. DNA for the CDR3: TGTGCCAGCAGCCGAGACCATACGAATACGCAGTATTTT. This codes for CASSRDHTNTQYF.

This clonotype was found a few times. The chain carries TRBV20-1 and TRBJ2-3; 11 bases fit TRBD2. Germline V CDR1 and CDR2: DFQATT, SNEGSKA (reference sequence). The CDR3 loop spans 13 amino acids. V trimming: 7 bases; J trimming: 2 bases; junction bases outside the gene matches: 2. CDR3 coding DNA: TGCAGTGTGGGACTAGCGGACACAGATACGCAGTATTTT. Its protein is CSVGLADTDTQYF.

The V and J genes are TRBV29-1 and TRBJ1-1; D not resolved. Germline V gene data show CDR1 as SQVTM and CDR2 as ANQGSEA. The CDR3 consists of 12 residues. V dropped 8 bases and J dropped 1 base, with 11 bases sitting between them. CDR3 amino acids: CSTVTGNTEAFF. Here the CDR3 DNA reads TGCAGCACCGTCACTGGGAACACTGAAGCTTTCTTT.

The chain employs TRBV7-2 and TRBJ1-5; 7 bases map to TRBD1. Germline loops: CDR1 SGHTA, CDR2 FQGNSA. Trimming at V came to 5 bases and at J to 6 bases, leaving 4 bases not matched to a gene. This CDR3 has 13 amino acids. The CDR3 here is CASSPRQGQPQHF. DNA for the CDR3: TGTGCCAGCAGCCCCCGACAGGGTCAGCCCCAGCATTTT.

About this clonotype: Given a far larger clone just one base away, this is likely a sequencing read error. The chain combines TRBV4-2 with TRBJ2-7, with D unresolved. With 0 bases removed from V and 6 bases from J, the gap between germline ends came to 9 bases. The length of the CDR3 is 13 residues. The germline V gene has CDR1 LGHNA and CDR2 YNFKEQ. The CDR3 DNA reads as TGTGCCAGCAGCCAAGATTTAAGTTGCGAGCAGTACTTC. This encodes CASSQDLSCEQYF.

The chain joins TRBV27 to TRBJ2-5; D is possibly TRBD1 or TRBD2 (5 bases each). The end of the DNA fits TRBJ2-7 better, so the J call may be wrong. Germline-derived CDR1 and CDR2 are MNHEY and SMNVEV (reference sequence). This CDR3 region has 12 residues. CDR3 DNA: TGTGCCAGCAGCTGGGACGGACGCGAGCAGTACTTC. Translated, it gives CASSWDGREQYF.

This clonotype occurred a few times. The chain is built from TRBV6-2 or TRBV6-3 and TRBJ1-5; 7 bases are shared with TRBD1. Per germline, CDR1 MNHEY and CDR2 SVGEGT. V lost 6 bases and J lost 3; bases outside the gene matches: 11. This CDR3 has 16 amino acids. CDR3 loop: CASSHSGTAFNQPQHF. Written as DNA, the CDR3 is TGTGCCAGCAGCCACTCCGGGACAGCTTTCAATCAGCCCCAGCATTTT.

This clonotype was counted a few times. The rearrangement joins TRBV6-5 to TRBJ2-7; D possibly corresponds to TRBD2 (5 bases). Germline CDR1 reads MNHEY; CDR2 reads SVGAGI. V was trimmed by 6 bases and J by 6 bases, leaving 12 bases between them. There are 12 residues in the CDR3. CDR3 residues: CASSLTRSEQYF. The CDR3 DNA follows: TGTGCCAGCAGCCTAACTAGGAGCGAGCAGTACTTC.

The gene calls are TRBV11-2 and TRBJ2-5; possible D gene TRBD1, 6 bases. The J call may be incorrect, as the DNA end agrees better with TRBJ2-1. The germline V gene encodes CDR1 SGHAT and CDR2 FQNNGV. The CDR3 spans 14 residues. For the CDR3, the DNA is TGTGCCAGCAGTCGACAGGCGATCCAAGAGACCCAGTTCTTC. Translation: CASSRQAIQETQFF.

The chain uses TRBV24-1 and TRBJ2-1; a possible D gene is TRBD2 (5 bases). The end of the DNA fits TRBJ2-7 better, so the J call may be wrong. Germline-derived CDR1 and CDR2 are KGHDR and SFDVKD. This CDR3 comprises 18 residues. The CDR3 loop is CATSDLKDSLGSYNEQYF. The CDR3 coding sequence is TGTGCCACCAGTGATTTGAAGGACTCTCTAGGTTCCTACAATGAGCAGTACTTC.

This chain uses TRBV20-1 with TRBJ1-6; possibly TRBD1 for D (6 bases). CDR3 size: 18 residues. Germline values: CDR1 DFQATT, CDR2 SNEGSKA (reference sequence). The V end lost 0 bases, the J end lost 8 bases, and 23 bases lay between the germline ends. The CDR3, as DNA: TGCAGTGCTAGAGATTCAAGAGGGCTATTAGGGGGGGATTCACCCCTCCACTTT. Amino acid sequence: CSARDSRGLLGGDSPLHF.

This clonotype appeared many times. CDR3 region: CASSLDRGSYNEQYF. DNA of the CDR3: TGTGCCAGCAGCTTGGACAGGGGCTCCTACAATGAGCAGTACTTC. J is TRBJ2-1 and V is TRBV7-2; 9 bases match TRBD1. The end of the DNA fits TRBJ2-7 better, so the J call may be wrong. This CDR3 comprises 15 residues. The V gene's germline CDR1 is SGHTA and CDR2 FQGNSA.

This clonotype was detected a few times. The genes are TRBV2 and TRBJ2-6; D gene uncertain. Germline V CDR1 and CDR2: SNHLY, FYNNEI. This CDR3 is built from 14 residues. V shed 9 bases and J shed 2 bases, with 11 bases lying between them. CDR3 DNA: TGTGCCAGTACAGAAGCAGCTGGGGCCAACGTCCTGACTTTC. Translating it yields CASTEAAGANVLTF.

In regard to this clonotype: One end of the junction varies from germline; a read error may be responsible. V gene TRBV12-5 combines with J gene TRBJ2-1, with 8 bases aligning to TRBD2. CDR3 length: 15 amino acids. The V gene's germline CDR1 is LGHNT and CDR2 FRNRAP. The CDR3 is CASGSAGAKVNERFF. Here the CDR3 DNA reads TGTGCTAGTGGTTCAGCGGGGGCCAAGGTGAATGAGCGGTTCTTC.